This T cell receptor beta chain originates from a study of T cell responses to AZD1222 COVID-19 vaccine. Study context: Pooling covered second doses at about 4 or about 12 weeks.

As concerns this clone: Its target is unknown.

Broader study findings: Repertoires were sampled only after the peak T cell response.

Germline values: CDR1 SGHDT, CDR2 YYEEEE. There are 13 residues in the CDR3. V was trimmed by 2 bases and J by 5 bases, leaving 9 bases between them. Libraries were prepared by immunoSEQ multiplex PCR; TCRdb keeps only in-frame clonotypes and omits some of them. The sample includes 110,000 to 150,000 clones, about 92% of them seen just once. The receptor's source is an adult in good health. The gene calls are TRBV5-6 and TRBJ2-3; D may be TRBD1 (6 bases). The material was peripheral blood, obtained on day 0 of AZD1222 vaccination. CDR3 in DNA: TGTGCCAGCAGCTTAAAGGGGGTAGATACGCAGTATTTT. This encodes CASSLKGVDTQYF.